This T cell receptor beta chain appears in the sequencing data of a study of human T cells and chemical hapten exposure. General study points: DPC sensitization produced no change in TCRs with frequency above 1 in 1000.

For this clonotype: Its antigen is undetermined.

Time point in this sample: patch test 1, 2 weeks after DPC sensitization. Treatment given: therapeutic diphenylcyclopropenone sensitization with weekly scalp DPC. Each CDR3 protein is one row after TCRdb ran MiXCR on the RACE reads. The sample lists about 380,000 distinct CDR3 sequences, approximately 5% occurring once. Per the germline V gene, CDR1 is SNHLY and CDR2 is FYNNEI. Trimming took off 6 bases at V and 7 bases at J, with 27 bases between the two ends. The CDR3 is made up of 17 amino acids. The genes are TRBV2 and TRBJ2-5; weak D call: TRBD2 (5 bases). The clonotype originates from a woman in her fifties or sixties with alopecia areata. Some clones in this sample may be carry-over from other donors' samples. Sequences were derived from whole blood, sampled in connection with sensitization to the hapten diphenylcyclopropenone (DPC). DNA of the CDR3: TGTGCCAGCAGCCCTCCCCAACCGTTAGTAAACGAGGGGACCCAGTACTTC. Its translation: CASSPPQPLVNEGTQYF.